This is a list of T cell receptor beta chains from one sample in a study of blood T cell repertoires in COVID-19. Data came from immunoSEQ multiplex PCR; TCRdb stores just in-frame clones and leaves some out. The sample shows 87,000 or so clones, roughly 90% of them seen only once. The specimen was peripheral blood. These receptors all come from a woman in her forties or fifties with active or convalescent COVID-19. Each CDR3 is given with its conserved first and last residue. A D gene is named only where the DNA matches it firmly. Clone size, where shown, is once, few, many, or a class for clones that have expanded.

TRBV29-1	-	15	TRBJ1-1	-	CSVHYWGGENTEAFF	TGCAGCGTCCACTACTGGGGGGGGGAGAACACTGAAGCTTTCTTT
TRBV12-5	-	16	TRBJ1-1	TRBD1	CASGLVHGRGYTEAFF	TGTGCTAGTGGTTTGGTACATGGCAGGGGGTATACTGAAGCTTTCTTT
TRBV5-1	once	14	TRBJ1-2	-	CASSSGGYWSGYTF	TGCGCCAGCAGCTCTGGGGGGTATTGGTCTGGCTACACCTTC
TRBV7-2	-	14	TRBJ1-2	TRBD1	CASSPPGTGPGYTF	TGTGCCAGCAGCCCTCCCGGGACAGGGCCTGGCTACACCTTC
TRBV5-1	once	15	TRBJ2-3	TRBD1	CASSLRGQYTDTQYF	TGCGCCAGCAGCTTACGGGGACAGTACACAGATACGCAGTATTTT
TRBV5-1	-	15	TRBJ1-1	-	CASSLVQGGLTEAFF	TGCGCCAGCAGCTTGGTTCAGGGAGGGTTGACTGAAGCTTTCTTT
TRBV3-1/TRBV3-2	few	13	TRBJ1-1	-	CASSQETSFEAFF	TGTGCCAGCAGCCAAGAGACATCCTTTGAAGCTTTCTTT
TRBV19	-	13	TRBJ2-4	-	CATAGVAKNIQYF	TGTGCCACAGCAGGGGTAGCCAAAAACATTCAGTACTTC
TRBV19	-	15	TRBJ2-2	-	CASSMRDFNTGELFF	TGTGCCAGTAGTATGAGGGACTTTAACACCGGGGAGCTGTTTTTT
TRBV2	few	14	TRBJ2-5	-	CASSESGYQETQYF	TGTGCCAGCAGTGAATCGGGGTACCAAGAGACCCAGTACTTC
TRBV4-2	-	12	TRBJ2-7	-	CASSPGQNEQYF	TGTGCCAGCAGCCCCGGACAGAACGAGCAGTACTTC
TRBV2	few	16	TRBJ2-3	TRBD2	CASSVRAGGRTDTQYF	TGTGCCAGCAGTGTACGAGCGGGGGGGAGGACAGATACGCAGTATTTT
TRBV5-1	-	16	TRBJ2-1	TRBD1	CASSFAGTGETNEQFF	TGCGCCAGCAGCTTCGCCGGGACAGGGGAGACCAATGAGCAGTTCTTC
TRBV7-2	few	15	TRBJ1-2	-	CASSLESTGSYGYTF	TGTGCCAGCAGCTTAGAGTCAACAGGTTCCTATGGCTACACCTTC
TRBV7-3	-	14	TRBJ2-5	TRBD2	CASSRGGPQETQYF	TGTGCCAGCAGCCGCGGGGGGCCGCAAGAGACCCAGTACTTC
TRBV9	-	17	TRBJ2-5	TRBD2	CASSVDGLAGGLETQYF	TGTGCCAGCAGCGTAGACGGACTAGCGGGGGGGCTCGAGACCCAGTACTTC
TRBV5-1	-	14	TRBJ1-2	-	CASSLGGGLYGYTF	TGCGCCAGCAGCTTGGGAGGAGGGCTCTACGGCTACACCTTC
TRBV3-1/TRBV3-2	-	16	TRBJ1-1	-	CASSPRWSVHGTEAFF	TGTGCCAGCAGCCCACGGTGGTCGGTCCATGGCACTGAAGCTTTCTTT
TRBV27	-	14	TRBJ1-3	-	CASSGLASGNTIYF	TGTGCCAGCAGCGGACTTGCCTCTGGAAACACCATATATTTT
TRBV7-3	-	15	TRBJ2-1	TRBD2	CASSSGGGSYNEQFF	TGTGCCAGCAGCTCGGGAGGGGGCTCCTACAATGAGCAGTTCTTC
TRBV7-9	-	15	TRBJ2-1	TRBD1	CASSEGQGAYNEQFF	TGTGCCAGCAGCGAGGGACAGGGGGCCTACAATGAGCAGTTCTTC
TRBV5-1	-	15	TRBJ1-2	-	CASSPSSRGLYGYTF	TGCGCCAGCAGCCCATCCAGCCGGGGGTTGTATGGCTACACCTTC
TRBV7-9	few	16	TRBJ1-1	-	CASSSPDSLPSPEAFF	TGTGCCAGCAGCTCACCCGACAGCCTACCCTCGCCTGAAGCTTTCTTT
TRBV19	few	14	TRBJ1-1	-	CASSALRLNTEAFF	TGTGCCAGTAGTGCCCTCAGGTTGAACACTGAAGCTTTCTTT
TRBV7-2	few	17	TRBJ2-3	-	CASSFSELDLVTDTQYF	TGTGCCAGCAGCTTCTCGGAACTAGATCTAGTCACAGATACGCAGTATTTT
TRBV5-6	-	16	TRBJ1-5	-	CASSSRRTGGNQPQHF	TGTGCCAGCAGCTCCCGCCGTACTGGTGGCAATCAGCCCCAGCATTTT
TRBV6-1	-	13	TRBJ1-1	-	CAQAQGRNTEAFF	TGTGCTCAAGCCCAGGGGAGGAACACTGAAGCTTTCTTT
TRBV7-9	-	14	TRBJ1-2	TRBD1	CASSSRGEPYGYTF	TGTGCCAGCAGTTCCAGGGGGGAGCCCTATGGCTACACCTTC
TRBV18	-	14	TRBJ1-1	-	CASSSGRLNTEAFF	TGTGCCAGCTCTTCTGGCAGGCTGAACACTGAAGCTTTCTTT
TRBV30	-	13	TRBJ1-1	-	CAWSSQGNTEAFF	TGTGCCTGGAGTTCACAGGGGAACACTGAAGCTTTCTTT
TRBV6-6	-	15	TRBJ2-5	TRBD2	CASSSGLAGGLTEYF	TGTGCCAGCAGTTCTGGACTAGCGGGGGGCCTTACCGAGTACTTC
TRBV9	-	17	TRBJ1-3	-	CASSVLARGTSGNTIYF	TGTGCCAGCAGCGTACTTGCCCGGGGGACCTCTGGAAACACCATATATTTT
TRBV9	few	17	TRBJ1-3	TRBD1	CASSVEITGTGGNTIYF	TGTGCCAGCAGCGTCGAAATCACCGGGACAGGGGGCAACACCATATATTTT
TRBV5-1	-	13	TRBJ2-7	-	CASSLLPGYEQYF	TGCGCCAGCAGCCTACTCCCGGGGTACGAGCAGTACTTC
TRBV3-1/TRBV3-2	-	13	TRBJ2-7	TRBD1	CASSPGQGTRQYF	TGTGCCAGCAGCCCGGGACAGGGTACGCGGCAGTACTTC
TRBV5-1	-	16	TRBJ2-5	-	CASSLVPRATQETQYF	TGCGCCAGCAGCTTGGTACCGAGGGCTACACAAGAGACCCAGTACTTC
TRBV5-1	-	14	TRBJ1-1	-	CASSLARSLTEAFF	TGCGCCAGCAGCTTGGCCCGAAGCCTCACTGAAGCTTTCTTT
TRBV19	-	14	TRBJ1-3	-	CASSMGSPGNTIYF	TGTGCCAGTAGTATGGGCAGTCCTGGAAACACCATATATTTT
TRBV3-1/TRBV3-2	-	14	TRBJ2-7	-	CASNDSWGVREQYF	TGTGCCAGCAACGATTCCTGGGGGGTGCGTGAGCAGTACTTC
TRBV19	once	15	TRBJ2-1	TRBD2	CASSLASGGYNEQFF	TGTGCCAGTAGTCTTGCTAGCGGGGGATACAATGAGCAGTTCTTC
TRBV4-1	-	13	TRBJ2-7	-	CASSQKLLYEQYF	TGCGCCAGCAGCCAAAAACTTTTATACGAGCAGTACTTC
TRBV9	-	14	TRBJ1-1	TRBD1	CASSVGTGHTEAFF	TGTGCCAGCAGCGTAGGGACAGGGCACACTGAAGCTTTCTTT
TRBV18	once	15	TRBJ1-4	-	CASSPDAGGQEKLFF	TGTGCCAGCTCACCGGACGCCGGAGGACAGGAAAAACTGTTTTTT
TRBV6-2/TRBV6-3	few	14	TRBJ1-5	-	CASSYVQPDQPQHF	TGTGCCAGCAGTTACGTACAGCCCGATCAGCCCCAGCATTTT
TRBV30	-	14	TRBJ2-2	TRBD2	CAWTSGVIAGELFF	TGTGCCTGGACTAGCGGGGTAATCGCCGGGGAGCTGTTTTTT
TRBV19	-	14	TRBJ1-6	-	CASSIGPLNSPLHF	TGTGCCAGTAGTATTGGGCCGCTTAATTCACCCCTCCACTTT
TRBV30	-	16	TRBJ1-6	TRBD1	CAWRTEGGEPNSPLHF	TGTGCCTGGAGAACGGAAGGGGGCGAACCAAATTCACCCCTCCACTTT
TRBV12-3/TRBV12-4	-	13	TRBJ2-7	-	CASSFRVSYEQYF	TGTGCCAGCAGTTTCCGAGTCTCCTACGAGCAGTACTTC
TRBV4-3	-	15	TRBJ1-2	-	CASSQGSQGISGYTF	TGCGCCAGCAGCCAGGGATCGCAGGGTATCAGCGGCTACACCTTC
TRBV7-9	-	14	TRBJ2-5	-	CASSLALRGETQYF	TGTGCCAGCAGCTTAGCTCTACGGGGTGAGACCCAGTACTTC
TRBV5-4	-	16	TRBJ2-3	TRBD2	CASSLAGLGIPDTQYF	TGTGCCAGCAGCTTAGCGGGACTAGGGATACCAGATACGCAGTATTTT
TRBV19	-	15	TRBJ2-7	TRBD1	CASSLPGQGAGEQYF	TGTGCCAGTAGTCTTCCGGGACAGGGAGCGGGCGAGCAGTACTTC
TRBV27	few	15	TRBJ1-1	-	CASIPTRSRAAEAFF	TGTGCCAGCATTCCCACTCGGAGCCGAGCCGCTGAAGCTTTCTTT
TRBV18	-	17	TRBJ1-2	TRBD1	CASSPFYRDRDDYGYTF	TGTGCCAGCTCACCGTTTTACCGAGACAGGGACGACTATGGCTACACCTTC